This T cell receptor beta chain came from a study of blood T cell repertoires in COVID-19 (dated by TCRdb to 2020 to 2021). Looking at the study overall: Samples covering the acute and convalescent phases of COVID-19 were provided by collaborators in the United States, Italy and Spain. The material from the prospective study consisted of cDNA or gDNA derived from T cells, B-cell-depleted T cells, or PBMCs. Deeply sampled blood TCRbeta repertoires from subjects exposed to, actively infected with, or recovered from COVID-19 were included in the dataset. The repertoires were made available in a free public database intended to serve as a resource for research on the immune response to SARS-CoV-2. Samples came from the ongoing ImmuneRACE study (first 160 participants) plus 1,254 subjects from 6 global collaborators. The sample metadata nearly always contained a de-identified subject ID, COVID-19 status, age in years and sex. HLA class I and class II types, where available, came from metadata supplied by the sample provider rather than from assay-based typing. Study-level results and caveats: The quantity of clinical and demographic metadata differed by source and by participant and was supplied without curation.

Note on this clone: The antigen this receptor binds is unknown. No base qualities exist here, and no much larger clone lies one base off it.

Via the germline V gene, CDR1 is SGHRS and CDR2 YFSETQ. V is pruned by 0 bases and J by 7 bases, leaving 9 bases of the junction without a gene match. The CDR3 contains 16 residues, cysteine and phenylalanine counted. Just CDR3 DNA is preserved here, 48 bases in frame from base 1. The immunoSEQ Assay, a bias-controlled multiplex PCR, was used to amplify TCRbeta CDR3 regions from genomic DNA. Concerning the study's data processing: The number of nucleated cells in each sample was estimated by amplification of reference gene primers within the assay. To quantify the absolute abundance of each unique TCRbeta CDR3 rearrangement, sequence reads were collapsed and filtered. For each sample, productive Simpson clonality was calculated as the square root of Simpson's diversity index over productive rearrangements. TCRdb took this table from immuneACCESS and kept in-frame rearrangements with V and J called. Such tables lack part of the clones; where checked against another copy, unresolved V genes explain under half of the gap, and the rest is unexplained. For V, J and clone size, that table is used; D and trimming come from the DNA. For this sample there are about 76,000 clones; 75% to 85% appear just once. 27% of the sample rests with the top ten.

The collaborating institutions used their own protocols to collect whole blood in K2EDTA tubes. For TCRbeta analysis, collaborators shipped samples in one of three forms: frozen whole blood, isolated PBMCs, or DNA extracted from either of those sample types. Sample: peripheral blood. This receptor was obtained from a human donor in a cohort sampled during active COVID-19. This chain joins TRBV5-1 to TRBJ2-7, and 11 bases in between align with TRBD2. The CDR3 protein is CASSLGGTSGSWEQYF. DNA sequence: TGCGCCAGCAGCTTGGGAGGGACTAGCGGCTCCTGGGAGCAGTACTTC.